This T cell receptor (beta chain) was recovered during a study of blood T cell repertoires in COVID-19. On the study more broadly: Both acute and convalescent COVID-19 samples were obtained from the United States, Italy and Spain. From T cells, B-cell-depleted T cells, or PBMCs came the material, which was cDNA or gDNA.

This clone was seen once. As handled by the study authors: Quantification of nucleated cells was approximated via reference gene primer amplification. The data were produced by immunoSEQ multiplex PCR, yet TCRdb's version contains in-frame clones alone and is incomplete. V, J and clone size are those of that table, while D and trimming were read from the DNA. The table has 190,000 or so clones, around 88% seen once. This TCR was sampled from a woman in her thirties with acute or convalescent COVID-19. The material sequenced was peripheral blood.

CDR3 protein: CASSHWTSGYNEQFF. CDR3 DNA: TGTGCCAGCAGCCATTGGACTAGCGGATACAATGAGCAGTTCTTC. This chain links TRBV14 with TRBJ2-1; 10 bases map to TRBD2. The CDR3 loop spans 15 amino acids. Germline CDR1 is SGHDN and CDR2 is FVKESK. V lost 3 bases, J lost 4 bases, and 3 bases stayed unmatched.